This TCR beta chain was found in a study of CD4 T cells in relation to SARS-CoV-2 and coronaviruses. The data were produced by immunoSEQ multiplex PCR, yet TCRdb's version contains in-frame clones alone and is incomplete. In the table there are about 37,000 clones, over 75% of which are singletons. A remark on this clone: What it recognizes is unknown.

CDR1 is SGDLS, CDR2 YYNGEE, per germline. The CDR3 extends over 13 amino acids. V was clipped by 0 bases and J by 6 bases, with 7 bases between them. Study findings and constraints: Crossreactive clones expanded significantly less to SARS-CoV-2 than monoreactive clones.

Sequenced material: memory CD4+ T cells from PBMCs. The receptor was derived from an adult with COVID-19. This chain joins TRBV9 and TRBJ1-5; a possible D gene is TRBD1 (6 bases). The CDR3 DNA reads as TGTGCCAGCAGCGTAGAGGGGGGTCAGCCCCAGCATTTT. The encoded protein is CASSVEGGQPQHF.